This T cell receptor (beta chain) comes out of a study of blood T cells in healthy people across ages. Comment on this clonotype: No antigen is known for it.

The authors ran a second PCR of 7 to 11 cycles using a sample-barcoded 5' primer and a J-beta primer mix. Every individual sample yielded 2.5 million or more paired-end reads (each containing CDR3). TCRdb itself ran the 5' RACE reads through MiXCR, one entry per CDR3 protein. Found here are hundreds of thousands of distinct CDR3 sequences, about 56% of them singletons; the top ten hold roughly 25%. Germline-derived CDR1 and CDR2 are SQVTM and ANQGSEA. Trimming stripped 6 bases from V and 1 base from J, with 8 bases between. The CDR3 length is 12 residues. Findings and limits, study-wide: Greater diversity and more naive CD4+ cells were seen in long-lived donors than in aged donors.

Isolated PBMCs totaled at least 7 million in each sample. The authors extracted at least 5 micrograms of total RNA per sample. Sequencing input: blood. The clonotype was recovered from a man between 35 and 55 years old in good health. The rearrangement joins TRBV29-1 to TRBJ2-3; D perhaps matches TRBD1 (5 bases). This chain's CDR3 is CSVLQGTDTQYF. In DNA, the CDR3 is TGCAGCGTGCTACAGGGCACAGATACGCAGTATTTT.